The 27 T cell receptor beta chains below were found in one sample sequenced in a study of radiotherapy plus CTLA-4 blockade in lung cancer. Repertoires were generated with immunoSEQ multiplex PCR, while TCRdb's copy carries only in-frame clones and drops some. The sample carries 90,000 to 100,000 clones, about 70% recorded once. Specimen: peripheral blood, collected from a patient treated with radiotherapy plus ipilimumab. These receptors came from a human donor with non-small cell lung cancer who had a partial response to radiotherapy plus ipilimumab. Some clones in this sample may be carry-over from other donors' samples.

The V gene is TRBV11-2, the J gene TRBJ2-7, with 8 bases that match TRBD2. This CDR3 region has 13 residues. Looked up from germline, CDR1 is SGHAT and CDR2 is FQNNGV. J lost 12 bases, V lost 1 base, and 8 bases had no gene match. Here the CDR3 DNA reads TGTGCCAGCAGCTTAGGACTGCGGGAGGCCTCGTACTTC. This translates into CASSLGLREASYF.

This clone has only a few counts. The chain carries TRBV4-1 and TRBJ2-3; 10 nucleotides match TRBD2. The CDR3 extends over 15 amino acids. Germline V gives CDR1 MGHRA, CDR2 YSYEKL. The V segment lost 7 bases and the J segment 5 bases; nucleotides outside the gene matches: 9. CDR3 nucleotides: TGCGCCAGCAAAACGCTAGCGGGAGTTCAAGATACGCAGTATTTT. Protein product: CASKTLAGVQDTQYF.

The V and J genes are TRBV9 and TRBJ1-4, with D tentatively TRBD1 (5 bases). Germline V gene data show CDR1 as SGDLS and CDR2 as YYNGEE. The germline V and J ends were trimmed by 0 bases and 7 bases, with 13 bases remaining between them. CDR3 length equals 15 residues. The CDR3: CASSVGAGLAEKLFF. CDR3 coding DNA: TGTGCCAGCAGCGTAGGCGCAGGGCTGGCTGAAAAACTGTTTTTT.

This clone was counted a few times. The V gene is TRBV19, the J gene TRBJ2-5; maybe TRBD1 (6 bases). Trimming removed 5 bases from V and 0 bases from J, with 19 bases in between. CDR3 length equals 17 residues. Germline loops: CDR1 LNHDA, CDR2 SQIVND (reference sequence). The CDR3: CASSPRGNRAYQETQYF. The CDR3 region has the DNA TGTGCCAGTAGTCCCCGAGGGAACAGGGCGTACCAAGAGACCCAGTACTTC.

V and J are TRBV6-5 and TRBJ1-1; possible D gene TRBD1, 6 bases. CDR1 is MNHEY, CDR2 SVGAGI, per germline. CDR3 length: 14 amino acids. Trimming removed 5 bases from V and 1 base from J, with 11 bases in between. This chain's CDR3 is CASSPTGQNTEAFF. For the CDR3, the DNA is TGTGCCAGCAGTCCAACGGGACAGAACACTGAAGCTTTCTTT.

V is TRBV21-1 and J is TRBJ2-3; the table's D call TRBD1 went unverified against the DNA. TRBV21-1 is a recognized pseudogene. This CDR3 is built from 16 residues. The CDR3 DNA follows: TGTGCCAGCAGCCCGACGTGGGACATTAGCACAGATACGCAGTATTTT. Translation gives CASSPTWDISTDTQYF.

V is TRBV10-3 and J is TRBJ2-3, with TRBD2 identical over 10 bases. Germline assignment: CDR1 ENHRY and CDR2 SYGVKD. CDR3 length equals 18 residues. The V gene end was trimmed by 3 bases and the J gene end by 3 bases; junction bases not matched to a gene: 12. In DNA form, the CDR3 reads TGTGCCATCAGTGAACCTGGGCTAGCGGGGGATTCTACAGATACGCAGTATTTT. It codes for CAISEPGLAGDSTDTQYF.

This rearrangement joins TRBV9 to TRBJ2-7, with D perhaps matching TRBD1 (5 bases). The length of the CDR3 is 15 residues. Per the germline V gene, CDR1 is SGDLS and CDR2 is YYNGEE. V was pared by 4 bases and J by 2 bases, with 16 bases between. CDR3 DNA sequence: TGTGCCAGCAGCCCAAACCCGACAGCAACCTACGAGCAGTACTTC. Amino acids: CASSPNPTATYEQYF.

This chain connects TRBV4-3 to TRBJ2-7; possible D gene TRBD1, 6 bases. CDR1 and CDR2 (germline): LGHNA, YSLEER. The CDR3 is 15 residues long. The V and J ends lost 0 bases and 3 bases respectively, with 12 bases between them. The CDR3 reads CASSQEGAFIYEQYF. CDR3 nucleotide sequence: TGCGCCAGCAGCCAAGAGGGGGCTTTTATCTACGAGCAGTACTTC.

On this clone: As the CDR3 is not closed by the conserved phenylalanine or tryptophan, this likely results from a read error. The DNA is omitted, as the CDR3 cannot be located on it reliably, and the CDR3 follows TCRdb's listing. The V gene is TRBV6-6, the J gene TRBJ2-7; TRBD2, the table's D call, lacks a check against the DNA. 15 amino acids form the CDR3, both terminal residues included. Germline loops: CDR1 MNHNY, CDR2 SVGAGI (reference sequence). CDR3 in amino acids: CASSFLGGGGALSNL.

This clone occurred a few times. The rearrangement links TRBV10-2 to TRBJ2-5; 9 bases align to TRBD1. From germline, CDR1 is WSHSY and CDR2 SAAADI. V lost 6 bases and J lost 4; bases outside the gene matches: 9. This CDR3 region has 15 residues. The CDR3 spells CASRSGTGLTETQYF. In DNA, the CDR3 is TGCGCCAGCAGATCCGGGACAGGGTTAACAGAGACCCAGTACTTC.

The J gene is TRBJ1-5, the V gene TRBV11-3; D possibly corresponds to TRBD1 (6 bases). Germline V lookup: CDR1 SGHNT, CDR2 YENEEA. V lost 5 bases and J 5 bases, leaving 13 bases between the germline ends. The CDR3 covers 14 residues. CDR3: CASSPGQPDQPQHF. DNA for the CDR3: TGTGCCAGCAGCCCCGGACAGCCCGATCAGCCCCAGCATTTT.

This clone was detected once. The J gene is TRBJ2-7, the V gene TRBV28; TRBD2 agrees at 11 bases. Germline lookup yields CDR1 MDHEN and CDR2 SYDVKM. Unmatched junction bases numbered 7, after V lost 6 bases and J lost 3 bases. The CDR3 spans 15 residues. Written as DNA, the CDR3 is TGTGCCAGCAGCCCACGACTAGCGGGGTACTACGAGCAGTACTTC. Protein: CASSPRLAGYYEQYF.

In nucleotides, the CDR3 is TGTGCCTGGAGTGTCTCGACTAATGAAAAACTGTTTTTT. Its translation is CAWSVSTNEKLFF. V is TRBV30 and J is TRBJ1-4, with D unresolved. CDR3 length: 13 amino acids. The germline V gene has CDR1 GTSNPN and CDR2 SVGIG (reference sequence). V lost 0 bases to trimming and J lost 2 bases, with 4 bases between them. Variable domain in full (rest from reference TRBV30 and TRBJ1-4): SQTIHQWPATLVQPVGSPLSLECTVEGTSNPNLYWYRQAAGRGLQLLFYSVGIGQISSEVPQNLSASRPQDRQFILSSKKLLLSDSGFYLCAWSVSTNEKLFFGSGTQLSVL.

This clone has a count of ten or more. This rearrangement joins TRBV5-6 to TRBJ2-7, with D hard to call. Germline V CDR1 and CDR2: SGHDT, YYEEEE. The CDR3 extends over 14 amino acids. The V end was cut by 3 bases, the J end by 4 bases, with 14 bases between. CDR3 amino acids: CASSYYSLTYEQYF. CDR3 sequence (DNA): TGTGCCAGCAGCTATTATAGCTTGACGTACGAGCAGTACTTC. Using reference TRBV5-6 and TRBJ2-7 for the parts outside the CDR3, the full variable domain is DAGVTQSPTHLIKTRGQQVTLRCSPKSGHDTVSWYQQALGQGPQFIFQYYEEEERQRGNFPDRFSGHQFPNYSSELNVNALLLGDSALYLCASSYYSLTYEQYFGPGTRLTVT.

This chain links TRBV19 with TRBJ2-1; D possibly corresponds to TRBD2 (5 bases). CDR3 length equals 15 residues. V was shortened by 3 bases and J by 0 bases, with 9 bases between the two germline ends. Germline-derived CDR1 and CDR2 are LNHDA and SQIVND (reference sequence). The CDR3 protein is CASSIRGSSYNEQFF. In DNA form, the CDR3 reads TGTGCCAGTAGTATCCGAGGGAGCTCCTACAATGAGCAGTTCTTC. The full variable domain, in which reference TRBV19 and TRBJ2-1 provide the parts outside the CDR3, is DGGITQSPKYLFRKEGQNVTLSCEQNLNHDAMYWYRQDPGQGLRLIYYSQIVNDFQKGDIAEGYSVSREKKESFPLTVTSAQKNPTAFYLCASSIRGSSYNEQFFGPGTRLTVL.

The rearrangement uses TRBV5-4 and TRBJ2-3; 10 nucleotides align to TRBD2. This CDR3 is 15 amino acids long. Germline trimming cut 4 bases from V and 2 bases from J; bases unmatched to any gene: 4. Germline V CDR1 and CDR2: SGHNT, YYREEE (reference sequence). In nucleotides, the CDR3 is TGTGCCAGCAGCCTGGGACTAGCGACCACAGATACGCAGTATTTT. It encodes CASSLGLATTDTQYF.

The chain joins TRBV5-6 to TRBJ2-6; TRBD1 aligns across 9 bases. Germline CDR1 is SGHDT and CDR2 is YYEEEE. The CDR3 contains 18 residues. V lost 2 bases to trimming and J lost 1 base; unmatched junction nucleotides: 7. This CDR3 reads CASSFLGQGISGANVLTF. The CDR3 DNA reads TGTGCCAGCAGCTTTCTCGGACAGGGGATTTCTGGGGCCAACGTCCTGACTTTC.

The chain carries TRBV7-8 and TRBJ2-2; 12 bases fit TRBD2. V dropped 5 bases and J dropped 7; count of bases not matched to a gene: 8. CDR1 and CDR2 from the germline V gene are SGHVS and FQNEAQ. This CDR3 has 16 residues. The CDR3 region is CASSPLAGGLHGELFF. For the CDR3, the DNA is TGTGCCAGCAGCCCTCTAGCGGGGGGGCTACACGGGGAGCTGTTTTTT.

This chain uses TRBV30 with TRBJ1-5; possible D gene TRBD1, 5 bases. V lost 3 bases to trimming and J lost 6 bases, with 15 bases between them. The germline V gene encodes CDR1 GTSNPN and CDR2 SVGIG (reference sequence). CDR3 length: 14 residues. The CDR3 spells CAWSGGSAGQPQHF. The CDR3 coding sequence is TGTGCCTGGAGCGGGGGTAGCGCAGGTCAGCCCCAGCATTTT.

The sample holds one count of this clone. V usage is TRBV5-1 and J usage is TRBJ2-2; 7 bases match TRBD1. V gave up 0 bases and J gave up 4 bases; unmatched junction bases: 9. Per the germline V gene, CDR1 is SGHRS and CDR2 is YFSETQ. The CDR3 length is 17 residues. CDR3 protein: CASSLASQGDATGELFF. The CDR3 coding sequence is TGCGCCAGCAGCTTGGCGTCCCAGGGGGACGCCACCGGGGAGCTGTTTTTT.

This clone was found once. The chain employs TRBV7-2 and TRBJ2-1; tentative D call: TRBD2 (7 bases). Germline V gene sequence: CDR1 SGHTA, CDR2 FQGNSA. The CDR3 consists of 16 residues. V was trimmed by 5 bases and J by 8 bases, leaving 22 bases between them. CDR3 in amino acids: CASSPGQGRGIDEQFF. The CDR3 DNA follows: TGTGCCAGCAGCCCTGGCCAGGGGCGGGGGATCGATGAGCAGTTCTTC.

The J gene is TRBJ2-2, the V gene TRBV4-1; 12 bases fit TRBD2. The V gene's germline CDR1 is MGHRA and CDR2 YSYEKL. The CDR3 is made up of 20 amino acids. V lost 3 bases, J lost 0 bases, and 11 bases stayed unmatched. The CDR3 loop reads CASSQYRERLAGANTGELFF. CDR3 DNA: TGCGCCAGCAGCCAGTACAGGGAGAGACTAGCGGGGGCGAACACCGGGGAGCTGTTTTTT.

The CDR3 spells CASSLGGRVNTGANVLTF. DNA for the CDR3: TGTGCCAGCAGCTTAGGAGGGAGGGTTAATACTGGGGCCAACGTCCTGACTTTC. The chain combines TRBV5-4 with TRBJ2-6, with 7 bases matching TRBD2. CDR1 is SGHNT, CDR2 YYREEE, per germline (reference sequence). With V trimmed by 2 bases and J by 2 bases, 10 bases remained unmatched. The CDR3 is 18 residues long.

The CDR3 DNA is TGTGCCAGCAGTTGGTCGGGACAGGGGGGATACGAGCAGTACTTC. Its translation: CASSWSGQGGYEQYF. The chain uses TRBV6-5 and TRBJ2-7, with 11 positions matching TRBD1. This CDR3 contains 15 residues. The junction had 6 bases not matched to a gene; V was cut back by 4 bases and J by 4 bases. Germline CDR1 is MNHEY and CDR2 is SVGAGI.

V usage is TRBV5-1 and J usage is TRBJ2-5; 9 bases fit TRBD2. V lost 4 bases to trimming and J lost 5 bases; unmatched junction nucleotides: 3. Germline V gene lookup returns CDR1 SGHRS and CDR2 YFSETQ. The CDR3 contains 13 residues. CDR3 in amino acids: CASSRGLAETQYF. In DNA form, the CDR3 reads TGCGCCAGCAGCCGAGGACTAGCGGAGACCCAGTACTTC. The full variable domain, completed using reference TRBV5-1 and TRBJ2-5, is KAGVTQTPRYLIKTRGQQVTLSCSPISGHRSVSWYQQTPGQGLQFLFEYFSETQRNKGNFPGRFSGRQFSNSRSEMNVSTLELGDSALYLCASSRGLAETQYFGPGTRLLVL.

The J gene is TRBJ2-7, the V gene TRBV5-1, with no clear D. Germline V gene data show CDR1 as SGHRS and CDR2 as YFSETQ. The CDR3 runs 13 residues. V gave up 1 base and J gave up 3 bases, with 8 bases separating them. As DNA, the CDR3 is TGCGCCAGCAGCTTGACTCCGATCTACGAGCAGTACTTC. Amino acid sequence: CASSLTPIYEQYF.